This T cell receptor (beta chain) was observed in a study of cytotoxic CD8 clonotypes in ibrutinib-treated CLL (dated by TCRdb to 2020 to 2023). In terms of the full investigation: The cohort included roughly 15 treatment-naive and approximately twelve relapsed/refractory patients; roughly 17 were IGHV unmutated. Responses were partial in roughly 24 patients and complete in 2; after median about 70 months follow-up, about 15 stayed in remission and about twelve progressed. Samples at response were collected after a median of around twelve months of treatment, with a range of 6 to 36 months. Samples averaged roughly 260,000 productive templates and tens of thousands of productive rearrangements. Longitudinal samples were available for about 30% of the 86 trial participants. Cryopreserved peripheral blood mononuclear cells were collected at three points: before therapy, at response, and at either sustained remission or disease progression. Patients were still on ibrutinib when every remission and progressive disease sample was collected. What the work shows at the level of the full study, not this receptor alone: Public clonotypes were rare and either shrank or stayed stable during treatment, and the rise in clonality at ibrutinib response reflected expansion of private clonotypes. Sampling times were not matched between patients in sustained remission and patients whose disease was progressing, and lymph node repertoires were not examined. Baseline clonality was found to be higher than that of age-matched healthy donors and was strongly correlated with circulating CD8+ T-cell counts. Clonality increased at ibrutinib response, stayed stable in sustained remission, and fell back toward baseline at progression.

Remarks on this clone: This receptor's antigen is unknown. Base qualities are not at hand, and no much larger clone is one base apart.

A MiSeq instrument was used for deep resolution sequencing, which targeted depths ranging from 1 in 1 million up to 1 in 200,000 T cells, with coverage averaging 10x for each clonotype. The immunoSEQ hsTCRB Kit was used to generate TCR beta libraries. Turning to the authors' computational methods: Data were analyzed with ImmunoSEQ Data Assistant and ImmunoSEQ Analyzer, with V, D and J genes assigned per IMGT definitions. Clonality, with values ranging from 0 to 1, was calculated as one minus the normalized Shannon entropy of productive rearrangement frequencies. Only overrepresented clonotypes making up at least 0.05% of the repertoire of each patient were included in the public clonotype analysis. Approximately 13 age-matched healthy donor repertoires from immuneACCESS served as clonality controls. TCRdb provides this immuneACCESS table in a form limited to in-frame rearrangements. Some clones are lacking; in checked studies, under half of them reflect an unresolved V gene, and why the rest are absent is not known. D and trimming come from the DNA, and the V and J calls and clone size come from that table. The sample table holds approximately 340,000 clones, of which 67% were seen once. Around 6.3% of the sample is held by the ten biggest clonotypes.

Around 1.8 micrograms of genomic DNA were extracted from cryopreserved PBMCs for TCR beta library preparation. Longitudinal blood samples from CLL patients receiving ibrutinib monotherapy were subjected to high-throughput TCR beta sequencing. Patients were enrolled in a phase 2 open-label single-center ibrutinib monotherapy trial. CDR3 length: 17 amino acids, cysteine to phenylalanine. Only CDR3 DNA is held: 51 bases, read in frame from base 1. V lost 4 bases and J lost 0 bases, and the count of bases not matched to a germline gene is 9. In the germline V gene, CDR1 corresponds to MGHRA and CDR2 to YSYEKL.

The TCR sequence derives from a human donor with chronic lymphocytic leukemia. The starting material was PBMCs, obtained after 36 months of ibrutinib treatment. The chain was built from TRBV4-1 and TRBJ1-5, and TRBD1 aligns with 7 junction nucleotides. CDR3 reads: CASSRDRVGYSNQPQHF. Here is the DNA: TGCGCCAGCAGCCGAGACAGGGTCGGGTATAGCAATCAGCCCCAGCATTTT.